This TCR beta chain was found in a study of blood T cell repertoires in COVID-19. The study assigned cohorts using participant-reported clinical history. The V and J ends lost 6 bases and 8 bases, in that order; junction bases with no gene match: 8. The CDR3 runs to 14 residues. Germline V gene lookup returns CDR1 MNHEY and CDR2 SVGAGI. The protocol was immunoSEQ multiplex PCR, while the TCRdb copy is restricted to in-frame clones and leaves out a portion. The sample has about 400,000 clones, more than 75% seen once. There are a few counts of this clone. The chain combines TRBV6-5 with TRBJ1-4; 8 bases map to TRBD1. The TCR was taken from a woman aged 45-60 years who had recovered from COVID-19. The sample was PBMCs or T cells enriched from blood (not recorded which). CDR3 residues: CASRGRGLWEKLFF. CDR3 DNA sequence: TGTGCCAGCAGAGGCAGGGGGCTTTGGGAAAAACTGTTTTTT.